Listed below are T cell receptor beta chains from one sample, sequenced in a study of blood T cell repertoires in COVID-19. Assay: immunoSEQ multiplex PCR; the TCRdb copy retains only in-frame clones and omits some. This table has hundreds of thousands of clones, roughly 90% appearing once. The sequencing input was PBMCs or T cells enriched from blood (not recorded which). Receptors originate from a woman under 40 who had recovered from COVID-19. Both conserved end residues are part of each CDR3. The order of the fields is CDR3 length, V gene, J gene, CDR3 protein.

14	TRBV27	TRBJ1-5	CASSSLYSNQPQHF
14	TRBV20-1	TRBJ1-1	CSASKTSMNTEAFF
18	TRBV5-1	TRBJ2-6	CASSVRGGPRSGANVLTF
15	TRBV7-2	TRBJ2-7	CASSLALLAGYEQYF
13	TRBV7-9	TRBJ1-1	CASSRGWSTEAFF
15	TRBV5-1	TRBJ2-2	CATGSTGSNTGELFF
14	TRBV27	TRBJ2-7	CASSRSGLGYEQYF
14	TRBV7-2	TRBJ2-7	CASRYGLAGVEQYF
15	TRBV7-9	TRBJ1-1	CASSLWGQLNTEAFF
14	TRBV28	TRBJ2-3	CASSATGGTDTQYF
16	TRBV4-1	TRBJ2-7	CASSQAGQGVGYEQYF
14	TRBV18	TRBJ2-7	CASSPRTGSYEQYF
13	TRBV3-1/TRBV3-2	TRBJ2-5	CASRGGLGETQYF
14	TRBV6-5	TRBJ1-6	CASSLNGGNSPLHF
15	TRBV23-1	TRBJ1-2	CASSQTNGQGLGYTF
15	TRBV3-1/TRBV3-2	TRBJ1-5	CASSPLGGRGQPQHF
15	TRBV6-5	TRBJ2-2	CASSYRGGGSGELFF
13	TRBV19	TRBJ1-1	CASGIQGDTEAFF
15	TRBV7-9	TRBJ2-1	CASGGTSGSYNEQFF
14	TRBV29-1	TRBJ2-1	CSVVSGSPYNEQFF
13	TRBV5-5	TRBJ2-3	CASSWATTDTQYF
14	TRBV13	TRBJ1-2	CASSLVGQGIGYTF
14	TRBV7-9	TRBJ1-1	CASSLPGMNTEAFF
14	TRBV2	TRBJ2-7	CASRLAGSSYEQYF